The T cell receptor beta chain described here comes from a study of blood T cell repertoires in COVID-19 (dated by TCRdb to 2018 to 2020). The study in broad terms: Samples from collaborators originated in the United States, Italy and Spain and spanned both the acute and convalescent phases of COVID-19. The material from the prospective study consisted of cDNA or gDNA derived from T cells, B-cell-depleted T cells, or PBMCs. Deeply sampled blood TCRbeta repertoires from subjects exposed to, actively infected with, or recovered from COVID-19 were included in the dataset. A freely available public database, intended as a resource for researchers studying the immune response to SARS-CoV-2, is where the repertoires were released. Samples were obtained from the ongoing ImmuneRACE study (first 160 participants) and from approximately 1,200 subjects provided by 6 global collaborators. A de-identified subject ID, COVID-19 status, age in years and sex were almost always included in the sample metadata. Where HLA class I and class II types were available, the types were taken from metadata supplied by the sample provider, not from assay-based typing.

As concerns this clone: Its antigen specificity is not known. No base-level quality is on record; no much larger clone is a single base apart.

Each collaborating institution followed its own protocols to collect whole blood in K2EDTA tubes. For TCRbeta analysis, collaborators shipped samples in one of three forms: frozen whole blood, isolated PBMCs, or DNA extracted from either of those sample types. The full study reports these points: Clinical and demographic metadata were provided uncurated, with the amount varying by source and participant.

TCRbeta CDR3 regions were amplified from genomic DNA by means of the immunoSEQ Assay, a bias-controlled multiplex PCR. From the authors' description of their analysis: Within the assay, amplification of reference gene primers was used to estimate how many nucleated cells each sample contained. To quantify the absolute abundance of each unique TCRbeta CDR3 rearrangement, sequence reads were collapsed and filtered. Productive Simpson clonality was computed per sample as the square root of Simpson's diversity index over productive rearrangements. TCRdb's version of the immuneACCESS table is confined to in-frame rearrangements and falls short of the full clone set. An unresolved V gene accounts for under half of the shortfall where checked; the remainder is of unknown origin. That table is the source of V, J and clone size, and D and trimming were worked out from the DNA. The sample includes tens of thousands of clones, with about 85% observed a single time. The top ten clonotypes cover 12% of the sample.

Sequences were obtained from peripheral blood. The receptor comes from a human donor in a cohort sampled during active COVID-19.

The CDR3 amino acid sequence is: CASSQAAASGAYSYEQYF. The DNA sequence follows: TGCGCCAGCAGCCAAGCGGCGGCTAGCGGGGCCTACTCCTACGAGCAGTACTTC. The chain links TRBV4-3 with TRBJ2-7, and TRBD2 aligns with 9 junction nucleotides. The germline V gene specifies LGHNA as CDR1 and YSLEER as CDR2. The CDR3 holds 18 amino acids from the cysteine to the phenylalanine. The retained sequence is limited to the CDR3, 54 bases, with the frame set at the first base. Trimming leaves V shorter by 1 base and J shorter by 0 bases, with the junction holding 10 bases beyond the gene matches.